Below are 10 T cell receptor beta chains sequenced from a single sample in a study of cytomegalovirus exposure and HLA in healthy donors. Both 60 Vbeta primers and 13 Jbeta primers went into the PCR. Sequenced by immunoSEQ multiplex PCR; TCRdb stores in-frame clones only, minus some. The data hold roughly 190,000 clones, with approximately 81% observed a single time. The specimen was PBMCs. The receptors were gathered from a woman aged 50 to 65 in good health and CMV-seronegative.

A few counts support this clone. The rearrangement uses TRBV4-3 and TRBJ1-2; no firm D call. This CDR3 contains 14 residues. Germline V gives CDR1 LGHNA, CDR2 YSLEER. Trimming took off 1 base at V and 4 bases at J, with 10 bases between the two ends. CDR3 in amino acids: CASSQVGVSYGYTF. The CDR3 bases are TGCGCCAGCAGCCAAGTCGGGGTCTCCTATGGCTACACCTTC.

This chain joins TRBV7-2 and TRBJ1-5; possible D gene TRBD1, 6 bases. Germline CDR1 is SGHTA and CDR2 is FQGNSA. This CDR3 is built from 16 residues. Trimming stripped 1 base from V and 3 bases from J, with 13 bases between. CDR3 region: CASSLGHRANNQPQHF. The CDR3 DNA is TGTGCCAGCAGCTTAGGACACAGGGCTAACAATCAGCCCCAGCATTTT.

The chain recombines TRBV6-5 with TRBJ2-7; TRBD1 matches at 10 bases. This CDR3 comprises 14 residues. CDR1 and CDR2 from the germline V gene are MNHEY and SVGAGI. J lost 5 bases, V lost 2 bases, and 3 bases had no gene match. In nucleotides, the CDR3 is TGTGCCAGCAGTTACCTGACAGGGGGCAACGAGCAGTACTTC. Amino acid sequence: CASSYLTGGNEQYF.

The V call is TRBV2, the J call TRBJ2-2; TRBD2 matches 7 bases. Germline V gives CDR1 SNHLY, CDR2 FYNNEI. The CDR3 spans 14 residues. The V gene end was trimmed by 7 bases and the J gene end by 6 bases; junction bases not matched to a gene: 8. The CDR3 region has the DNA TGTGCCAGCATGAGGGAGGGCCGATCCGGGGAGCTGTTTTTT. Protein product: CASMREGRSGELFF.

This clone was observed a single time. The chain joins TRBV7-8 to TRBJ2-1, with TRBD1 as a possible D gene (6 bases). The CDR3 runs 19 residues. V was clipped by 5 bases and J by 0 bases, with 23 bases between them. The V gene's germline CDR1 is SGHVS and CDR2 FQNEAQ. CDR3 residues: CASSHSTGWGMSSYNEQFF. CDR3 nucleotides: TGTGCCAGCAGCCACTCCACAGGGTGGGGGATGAGCTCCTACAATGAGCAGTTCTTC.

CDR3 residues: CATDQASPSGNTIYF. The CDR3 DNA is TGTGCCACCGACCAGGCGTCCCCCTCTGGAAACACCATATATTTT. The rearrangement uses TRBV15 and TRBJ1-3, with D unresolved. Germline CDR1 and CDR2: LNHNV and YYDKDF (reference sequence). The CDR3 covers 15 residues. Trimming took 8 bases from V and 0 from J, leaving 14 bases between them.

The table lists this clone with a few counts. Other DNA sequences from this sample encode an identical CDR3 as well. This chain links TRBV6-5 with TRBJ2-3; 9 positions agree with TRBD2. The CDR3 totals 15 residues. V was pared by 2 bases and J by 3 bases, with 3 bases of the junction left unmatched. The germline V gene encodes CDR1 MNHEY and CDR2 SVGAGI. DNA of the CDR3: TGTGCCAGCAGTTACGGGACTAGCAGGACAGATACGCAGTATTTT. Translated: CASSYGTSRTDTQYF.

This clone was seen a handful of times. The CDR3 DNA reads TGTGCCAGCGGTAGCGGGAGGGCCAGTTACAATGAGCAGTTCTTC. Its translation is CASGSGRASYNEQFF. V and J are TRBV9 and TRBJ2-1, with TRBD2 identical over 11 bases. V lost 7 bases to trimming and J lost 4 bases; unmatched junction nucleotides: 7. This CDR3 contains 15 residues. Germline CDR1 is SGDLS and CDR2 is YYNGEE.

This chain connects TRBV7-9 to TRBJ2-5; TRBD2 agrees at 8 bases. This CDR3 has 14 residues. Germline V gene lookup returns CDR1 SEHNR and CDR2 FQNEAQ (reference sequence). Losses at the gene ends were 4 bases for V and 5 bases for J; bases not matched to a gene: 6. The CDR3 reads CASSSPGGAETQYF. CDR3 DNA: TGTGCCAGCAGCTCGCCCGGGGGGGCCGAGACCCAGTACTTC.

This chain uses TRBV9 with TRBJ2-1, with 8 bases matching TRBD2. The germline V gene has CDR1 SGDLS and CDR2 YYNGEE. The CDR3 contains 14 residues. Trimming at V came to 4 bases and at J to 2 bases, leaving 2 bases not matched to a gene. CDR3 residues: CASSPGLAYNEQFF. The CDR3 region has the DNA TGTGCCAGCAGCCCGGGACTAGCCTACAATGAGCAGTTCTTC.